This T cell receptor (beta chain) is from a study of CD4+ T cells in melanoma. Study results and limitations: In melanoma, neoantigen-specific CD4+ T cells reportedly differed in differentiation state. A reported correlation linked neoantigen-specific CD4+ T cells to CD8+, macrophage and B cell function.

Trimming stripped 4 bases from V and 3 bases from J, with 3 bases between. Germline V gene sequence: CDR1 SGHDN, CDR2 FVKESK. The CDR3 spans 11 residues. Measured with immunoSEQ multiplex PCR; TCRdb has only the in-frame clones, and not every one. The sample contains 90,000 to 130,000 clones, roughly 90% of which appear only once. As for this clone: The antigen is undetermined.

The sequenced sample consisted of peripheral blood. The V call is TRBV14, the J call TRBJ1-1; D gene uncertain. The source of this sequence is a human donor with melanoma. CDR3 residues: CASSRHTEAFF. CDR3 DNA sequence: TGTGCCAGCAGCCGCCACACTGAAGCTTTCTTT.